These 15 T cell receptor beta chains were sequenced from one sample in a study of blood T cells in healthy people across ages. The second PCR ran about 6 to 12 cycles with a sample-barcoded 5' primer and J-beta primers. TCRdb fed the 5' RACE reads into MiXCR, producing one record per CDR3 protein. Among 600,000 to 1,000,000 distinct CDR3 sequences, around 25% were seen once, and the ten largest hold approximately 4%. These data were also reused for a study on T cells of mothers and their children.

The sequenced sample was blood. All receptors derive from a boy younger than 18 in good health.

V usage is TRBV7-9 and J usage is TRBJ2-1, with 9 positions matching TRBD2. CDR1 SEHNR and CDR2 FQNEAQ come from the germline V gene (reference sequence). This CDR3 is built from 16 residues. J was trimmed by 5 bases and V by 5 bases; bases with no gene match: 10. CDR3 sequence (DNA): TGTGCCAGCAGCCCATGGAGCGGGAGGAACCACAATGAGCAGTTCTTC. Translation gives CASSPWSGRNHNEQFF.

The chain joins TRBV6-5 to TRBJ1-1; D gene unclear. The length of the CDR3 is 13 residues. Trimming took off 4 bases at V and 1 base at J, with 7 bases between the two ends. Per germline, CDR1 MNHEY and CDR2 SVGAGI. CDR3 in amino acids: CASSFDPNTEAFF. CDR3 coding DNA: TGTGCCAGCAGTTTCGACCCGAACACTGAAGCTTTCTTT.

The chain links TRBV15 to TRBJ2-7, with 12 positions matching TRBD1. Germline V gene sequence: CDR1 LNHNV, CDR2 YYDKDF (reference sequence). V was clipped by 6 bases and J by 4 bases; unmatched bases: 7. The CDR3 is 15 amino acids. CDR3 amino acids: CATSPRDRGRYEQYF. The CDR3 bases are TGTGCCACCAGTCCCAGGGACAGGGGGCGATACGAGCAGTACTTC.

This clonotype turned up a few times. The chain joins TRBV19 to TRBJ1-2; 7 positions match TRBD1. V was pared by 5 bases and J by 2 bases, with 8 bases of the junction left unmatched. Germline CDR1 is LNHDA and CDR2 is SQIVND (reference sequence). The CDR3 is 15 residues long. DNA for the CDR3: TGTGCCAGTAGTGACGACGACAGGGTCAACTATGGCTACACCTTC. Protein: CASSDDDRVNYGYTF.

This clonotype has only a few counts. The CDR3 region has the DNA TGCGCCAGCAGCTTGAATATAATGGACACCGGGGAGCTGTTTTTT. This codes for CASSLNIMDTGELFF. This chain joins TRBV5-1 and TRBJ2-2; no definite D call. The V and J ends lost 1 base and 3 bases respectively, with 10 bases between them. The length of the CDR3 is 15 residues. Germline V gene data show CDR1 as SGHRS and CDR2 as YFSETQ.

The chain recombines TRBV28 with TRBJ1-5; tentative D call: TRBD1 (5 bases). CDR3 length: 15 amino acids. Trimming pared 5 bases from V and 3 bases from J, leaving 14 bases between. CDR1 MDHEN and CDR2 SYDVKM come from the germline V gene. The CDR3 spells CASSPGGGNNQPQHF. The CDR3 region has the DNA TGTGCCAGCAGTCCGGGGGGGGGTAACAATCAGCCCCAGCATTTT.

V and J are TRBV9 and TRBJ2-5; possible D gene TRBD2, 6 bases. This CDR3 spans 15 amino acids. With 0 bases removed from V and 5 bases from J, the gap between germline ends came to 14 bases. The germline V gene encodes CDR1 SGDLS and CDR2 YYNGEE. CDR3 bases: TGTGCCAGCAGCGTAGGGTGGGACTTCGTGGAGACCCAGTACTTC. Translated, it gives CASSVGWDFVETQYF.

This clonotype was seen a handful of times. The V gene is TRBV29-1, the J gene TRBJ2-2; D might be TRBD1 or TRBD2, each matching 6 bases. Germline loops: CDR1 SQVTM, CDR2 ANQGSEA. V lost 7 bases and J 1 base, leaving 13 bases between the germline ends. This CDR3 has 14 amino acids. The chain's CDR3 is CSGMEGGNTGELFF. In DNA form, the CDR3 reads TGCAGCGGGATGGAGGGGGGGAACACCGGGGAGCTGTTTTTT.

This chain links TRBV5-6 with TRBJ2-1; 8 positions match TRBD1. Per germline, CDR1 SGHDT and CDR2 YYEEEE. There are 15 residues in the CDR3. Losses at the gene ends were 1 base for V and 2 bases for J; bases not matched to a gene: 2. The CDR3 loop is CASSLWTGTYNEQFF. DNA for the CDR3: TGTGCCAGCAGCTTGTGGACAGGGACCTACAATGAGCAGTTCTTC.

A few counts support this clonotype. The CDR3 DNA is TGTGCCAGCAGCTTAGCGGCTAGCGGGAGCCTAGCCAAAAACATTCAGTACTTC. Translating it yields CASSLAASGSLAKNIQYF. V gene TRBV11-1 combines with J gene TRBJ2-4, with 10 bases identical to TRBD2. V shed 0 bases, J shed 0 bases, and the junction held 5 bases outside the gene matches. The germline V gene encodes CDR1 SGHAT and CDR2 FQDESV (reference sequence). CDR3 length: 18 amino acids.

This clonotype turned up a few times. The J gene is TRBJ2-1, the V gene TRBV24-1, with 10 nucleotides matching TRBD1. CDR3 length: 17 amino acids. Germline V gives CDR1 KGHDR, CDR2 SFDVKD. V shed 0 bases and J 0 bases; nucleotides not matched to a gene: 1. The CDR3 DNA sequence: TGTGCCACCAGTGATTTGCGGACAGGGGGCTCCTACAATGAGCAGTTCTTC. Residues: CATSDLRTGGSYNEQFF.

This chain uses TRBV12-3 or TRBV12-4 with TRBJ1-2, with D possibly matching TRBD1 (6 bases). V was trimmed by 5 bases and J by 6 bases, leaving 16 bases between them. The CDR3 runs 14 residues. The CDR3 coding sequence is TGTGCCAGCAGTCTTCCAGGGGTAGCGCATGGCTACACCTTC. The encoded protein is CASSLPGVAHGYTF.

The chain has TRBV6-5 and TRBJ2-7; 7 bases fit TRBD1. V trimming: 2 bases; J trimming: 3 bases; junction bases outside the gene matches: 7. Looked up from germline, CDR1 is MNHEY and CDR2 is SVGAGI. This CDR3 has 15 amino acids. The chain's CDR3 is CASSYLGQPGYEQYF. CDR3 DNA sequence: TGTGCCAGCAGTTACCTGGGACAGCCAGGCTACGAGCAGTACTTC.

This clonotype has more than one count but fewer than ten. The genes are TRBV11-2 and TRBJ2-1, with 11 bases lining up with TRBD2. The CDR3 contains 16 residues. V was clipped by 0 bases and J by 9 bases; unmatched bases: 7. The V gene's germline CDR1 is SGHAT and CDR2 FQNNGV. CDR3 nucleotide sequence: TGTGCCAGCAGCTTAGATCCTAGCGGGGGGAGAAGTGAGCAGTTCTTC. Translating gives CASSLDPSGGRSEQFF.

J is TRBJ1-4 and V is TRBV29-1, with D uncertain. Per germline, CDR1 SQVTM and CDR2 ANQGSEA. This CDR3 region has 13 residues. Trimming cost V 2 bases and J 6 bases, with 10 bases left between them. DNA of the CDR3: TGCAGCGTTGAATCGCCCTTTCATGAAAAACTGTTTTTT. Protein sequence: CSVESPFHEKLFF.